A single sample gave rise to the 5 T cell receptor beta chains below, sequenced in a study of radiotherapy plus CTLA-4 blockade in lung cancer. This table comes from immunoSEQ multiplex PCR, and its TCRdb copy is limited to in-frame clones, with some not included. The repertoire holds about 51,000 clones, with 75% to 80% as singletons. The material sequenced was peripheral blood, taken from a patient treated with radiotherapy plus ipilimumab. All receptors derive from a human donor with non-small cell lung cancer whose response to radiotherapy plus ipilimumab could not be evaluated.

The chain is built from TRBV6-5 and TRBJ2-2, with TRBD2 identical over 15 bases. This CDR3 region has 14 residues. V was pared by 10 bases and J by 6 bases, with 3 bases of the junction left unmatched. Germline CDR1 reads MNHEY; CDR2 reads SVGAGI. In nucleotides, the CDR3 is TGTGCCACTAGGACTAGCGGGAGGGCCGGGGAGCTGTTTTTT. Protein product: CATRTSGRAGELFF.

V usage is TRBV4-3 and J usage is TRBJ2-7; 9 positions match TRBD1. The CDR3 consists of 14 residues. Losses at the gene ends were 5 bases for V and 2 bases for J; bases not matched to a gene: 4. Germline V lookup: CDR1 LGHNA, CDR2 YSLEER. The CDR3 DNA reads TGCGCCAGCAGCTTCAGGACAGGGGCCTACGAGCAGTACTTC. Its protein product is CASSFRTGAYEQYF.

This clone was detected a few times. The chain uses TRBV2 and TRBJ1-5, with D possibly being TRBD1 (5 bases). This CDR3 is built from 14 residues. V dropped 6 bases and J dropped 0 bases, with 9 bases sitting between them. Germline loops: CDR1 SNHLY, CDR2 FYNNEI. The CDR3 reads CASSQTDSNQPQHF. The CDR3 bases are TGTGCCAGCAGCCAGACAGATAGCAATCAGCCCCAGCATTTT.

This clone was observed a handful of times. This sequence joins TRBV7-3 and TRBJ2-1; 11 nucleotides agree with TRBD2. CDR1 and CDR2 (germline): SGHTA, FQGTGA. The CDR3 spans 15 residues. The trim removed 5 bases at V and 6 bases at J, leaving 6 bases unmatched. This CDR3 reads CASSRLAGTGNEQFF. The CDR3, as DNA: TGTGCCAGCAGCCGACTAGCGGGAACGGGCAATGAGCAGTTCTTC.

This sequence joins TRBV20-1 and TRBJ1-2; D is uncertain. CDR1 DFQATT and CDR2 SNEGSKA come from the germline V gene (reference sequence). The V end lost 4 bases, the J end lost 5 bases, and 8 bases lay between the germline ends. This CDR3 spans 11 amino acids. The CDR3 DNA reads TGCAGTGCTATCAGATCTTATGGCTACACCTTC. This gives the protein CSAIRSYGYTF.